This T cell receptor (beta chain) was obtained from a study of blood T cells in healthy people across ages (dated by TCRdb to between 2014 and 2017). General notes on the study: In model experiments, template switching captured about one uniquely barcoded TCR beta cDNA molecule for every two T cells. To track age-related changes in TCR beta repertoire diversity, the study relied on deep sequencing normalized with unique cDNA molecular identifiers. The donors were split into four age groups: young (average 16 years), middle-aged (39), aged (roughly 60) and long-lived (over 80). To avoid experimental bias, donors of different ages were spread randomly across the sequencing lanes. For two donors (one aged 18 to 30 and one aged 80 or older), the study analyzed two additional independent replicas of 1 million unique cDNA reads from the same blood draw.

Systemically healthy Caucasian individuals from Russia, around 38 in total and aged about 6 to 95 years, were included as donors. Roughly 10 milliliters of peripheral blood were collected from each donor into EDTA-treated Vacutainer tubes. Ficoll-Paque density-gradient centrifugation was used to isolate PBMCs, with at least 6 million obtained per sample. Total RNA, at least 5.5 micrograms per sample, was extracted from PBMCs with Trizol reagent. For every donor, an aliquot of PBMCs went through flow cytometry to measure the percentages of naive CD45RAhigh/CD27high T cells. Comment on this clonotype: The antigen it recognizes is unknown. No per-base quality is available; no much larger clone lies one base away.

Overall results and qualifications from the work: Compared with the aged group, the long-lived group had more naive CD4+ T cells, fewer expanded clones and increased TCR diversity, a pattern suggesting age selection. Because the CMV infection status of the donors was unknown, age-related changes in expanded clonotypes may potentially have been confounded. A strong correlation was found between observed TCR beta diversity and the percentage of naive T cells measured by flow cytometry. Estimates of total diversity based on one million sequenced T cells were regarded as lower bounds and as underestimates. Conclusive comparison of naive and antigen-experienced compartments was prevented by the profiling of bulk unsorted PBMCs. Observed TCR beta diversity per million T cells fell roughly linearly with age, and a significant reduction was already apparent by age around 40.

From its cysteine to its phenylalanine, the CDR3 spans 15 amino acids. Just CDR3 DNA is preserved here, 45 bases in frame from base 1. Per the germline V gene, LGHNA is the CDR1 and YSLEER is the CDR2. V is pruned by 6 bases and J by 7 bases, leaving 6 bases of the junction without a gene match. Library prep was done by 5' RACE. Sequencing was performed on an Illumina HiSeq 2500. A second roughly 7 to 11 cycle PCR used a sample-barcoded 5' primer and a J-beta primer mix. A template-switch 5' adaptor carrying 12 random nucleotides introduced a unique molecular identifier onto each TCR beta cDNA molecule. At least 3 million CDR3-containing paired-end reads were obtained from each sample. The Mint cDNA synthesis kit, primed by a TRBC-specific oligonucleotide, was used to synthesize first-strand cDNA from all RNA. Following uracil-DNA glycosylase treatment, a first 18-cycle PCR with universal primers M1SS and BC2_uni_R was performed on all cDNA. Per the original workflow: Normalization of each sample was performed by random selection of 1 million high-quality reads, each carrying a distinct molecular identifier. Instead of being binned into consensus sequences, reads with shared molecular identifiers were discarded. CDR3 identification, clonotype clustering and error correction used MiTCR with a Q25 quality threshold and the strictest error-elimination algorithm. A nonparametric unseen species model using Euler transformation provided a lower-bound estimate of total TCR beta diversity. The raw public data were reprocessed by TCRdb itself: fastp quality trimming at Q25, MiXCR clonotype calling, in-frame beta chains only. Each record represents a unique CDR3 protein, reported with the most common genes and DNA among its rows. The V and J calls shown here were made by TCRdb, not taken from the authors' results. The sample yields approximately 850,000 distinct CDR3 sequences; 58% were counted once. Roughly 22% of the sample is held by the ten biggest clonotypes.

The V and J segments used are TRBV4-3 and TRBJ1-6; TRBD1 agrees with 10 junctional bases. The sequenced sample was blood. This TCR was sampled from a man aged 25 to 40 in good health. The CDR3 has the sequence CASRLTTGGNSPLHF. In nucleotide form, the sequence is TGCGCCAGCAGACTTACGACAGGGGGCAATTCACCCCTCCACTTT.